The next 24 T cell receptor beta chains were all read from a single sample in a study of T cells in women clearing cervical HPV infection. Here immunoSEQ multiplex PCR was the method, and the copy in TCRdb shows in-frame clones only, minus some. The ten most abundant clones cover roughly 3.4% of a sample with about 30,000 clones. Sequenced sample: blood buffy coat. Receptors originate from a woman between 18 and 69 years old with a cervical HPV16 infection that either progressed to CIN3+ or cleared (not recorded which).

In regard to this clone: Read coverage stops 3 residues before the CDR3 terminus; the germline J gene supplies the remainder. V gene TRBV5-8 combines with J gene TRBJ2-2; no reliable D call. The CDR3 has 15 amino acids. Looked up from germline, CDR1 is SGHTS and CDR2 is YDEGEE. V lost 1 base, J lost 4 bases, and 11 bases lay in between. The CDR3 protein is CASSLTYRFTGELFF. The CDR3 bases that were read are TGTGCCAGCAGCTTGACCTATCGGTTCACCGGGGAG.

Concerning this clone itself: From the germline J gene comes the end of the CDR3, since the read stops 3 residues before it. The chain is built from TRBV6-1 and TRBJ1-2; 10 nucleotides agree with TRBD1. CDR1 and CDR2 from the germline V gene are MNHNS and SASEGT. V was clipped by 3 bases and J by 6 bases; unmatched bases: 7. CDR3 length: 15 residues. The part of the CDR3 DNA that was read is TGTGCCAGCAGTGACCCGGGACAGGGGAAGAATGGC. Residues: CASSDPGQGKNG. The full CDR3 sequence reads CASSDPGQGKNGYTF.

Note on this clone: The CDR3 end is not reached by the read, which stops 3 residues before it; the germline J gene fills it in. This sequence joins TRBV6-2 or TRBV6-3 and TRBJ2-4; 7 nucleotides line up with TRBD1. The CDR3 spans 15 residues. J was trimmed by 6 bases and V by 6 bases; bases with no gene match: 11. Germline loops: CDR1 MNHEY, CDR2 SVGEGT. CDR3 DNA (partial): TGTGCCAGCAGCCCTGCAGGGGGATTGCGAAACATT. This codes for CASSPAGGLRNI. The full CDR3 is CASSPAGGLRNIQYF.

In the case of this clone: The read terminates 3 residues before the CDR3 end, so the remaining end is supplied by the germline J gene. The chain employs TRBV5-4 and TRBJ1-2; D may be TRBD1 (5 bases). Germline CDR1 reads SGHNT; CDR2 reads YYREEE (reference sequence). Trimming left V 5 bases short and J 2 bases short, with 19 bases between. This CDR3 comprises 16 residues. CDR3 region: CASSIMGYRPNYGYTF. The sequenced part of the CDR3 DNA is TGTGCCAGCAGTATCATGGGGTACAGGCCAAACTATGGC.

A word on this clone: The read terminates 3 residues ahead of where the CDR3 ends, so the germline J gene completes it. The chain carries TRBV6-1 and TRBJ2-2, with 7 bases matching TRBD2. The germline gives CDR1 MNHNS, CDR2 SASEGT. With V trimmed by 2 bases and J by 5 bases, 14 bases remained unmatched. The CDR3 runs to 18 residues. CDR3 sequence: CASSETWGGQGLTGELFF. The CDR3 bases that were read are TGTGCCAGCAGTGAAACTTGGGGAGGGCAGGGCTTGACCGGGGAG.

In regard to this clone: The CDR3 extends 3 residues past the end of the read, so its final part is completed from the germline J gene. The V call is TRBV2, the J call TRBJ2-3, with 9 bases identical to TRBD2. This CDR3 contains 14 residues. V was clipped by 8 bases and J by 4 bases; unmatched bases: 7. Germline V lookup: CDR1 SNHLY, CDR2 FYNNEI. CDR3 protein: CASGVAGAADTQYF. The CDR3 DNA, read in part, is TGTGCCAGCGGGGTAGCGGGAGCTGCAGATACG.

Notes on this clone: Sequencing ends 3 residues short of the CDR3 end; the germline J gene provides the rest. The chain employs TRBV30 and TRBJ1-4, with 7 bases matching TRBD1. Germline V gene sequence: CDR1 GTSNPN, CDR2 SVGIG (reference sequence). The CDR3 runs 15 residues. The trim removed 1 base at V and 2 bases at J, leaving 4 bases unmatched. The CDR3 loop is CAWSGLQGTNEKLFF. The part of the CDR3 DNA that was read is TGTGCCTGGAGTGGACTACAGGGGACTAATGAAAAA.

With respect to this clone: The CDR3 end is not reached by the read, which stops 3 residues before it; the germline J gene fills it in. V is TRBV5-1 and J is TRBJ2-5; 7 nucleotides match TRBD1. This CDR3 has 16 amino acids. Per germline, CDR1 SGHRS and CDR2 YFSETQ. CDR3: CASSSGPGQGTDTQYF. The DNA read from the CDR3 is TGCGCCAGCAGCTCTGGTCCGGGACAAGGGACAGATACC.

The CDR3 sequence is CARSTGTSGASTDTQYF. CDR3 DNA, as far as it was read: TGTGCCAGAAGCACGGGGACATCTGGTGCTAGCACAGATACG. The V and J genes are TRBV5-3 and TRBJ2-3; maybe TRBD1 (6 bases). The read halts 3 residues ahead of the CDR3 end, with the missing end drawn from the germline J gene. TRBV5-3 is known as an ORF, though its function is uncertain. The CDR3 consists of 17 residues. With 4 bases removed from V and 0 bases from J, the gap between germline ends came to 18 bases.

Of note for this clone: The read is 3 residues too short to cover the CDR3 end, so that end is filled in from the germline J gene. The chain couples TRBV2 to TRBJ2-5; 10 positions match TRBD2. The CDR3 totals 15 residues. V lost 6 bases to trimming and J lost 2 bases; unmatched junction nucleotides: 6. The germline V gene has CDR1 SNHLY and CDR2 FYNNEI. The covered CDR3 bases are TGTGCCAGCAGGTGGACTAGCGGAGAACAAGAGACC. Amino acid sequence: CASRWTSGEQET. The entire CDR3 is CASRWTSGEQETQYF.

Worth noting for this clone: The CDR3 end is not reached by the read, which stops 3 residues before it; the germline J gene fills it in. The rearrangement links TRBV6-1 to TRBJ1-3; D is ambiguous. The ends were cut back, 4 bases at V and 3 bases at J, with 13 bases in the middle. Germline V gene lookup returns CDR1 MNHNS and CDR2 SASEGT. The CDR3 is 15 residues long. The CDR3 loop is CASSAIRGGGNTIYF. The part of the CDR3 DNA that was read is TGTGCCAGCAGTGCCATCCGGGGAGGTGGAAACACC.

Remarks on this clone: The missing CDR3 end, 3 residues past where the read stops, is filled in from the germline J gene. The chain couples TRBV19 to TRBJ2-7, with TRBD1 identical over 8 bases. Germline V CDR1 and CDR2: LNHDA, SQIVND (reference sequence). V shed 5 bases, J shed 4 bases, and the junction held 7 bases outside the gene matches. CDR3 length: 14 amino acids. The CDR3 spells CASSGQGSGYEQYF. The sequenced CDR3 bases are TGTGCCAGTAGTGGACAGGGTAGTGGATACGAG.

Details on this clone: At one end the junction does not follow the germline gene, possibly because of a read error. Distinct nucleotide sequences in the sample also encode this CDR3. The CDR3 DNA, read in part, is TGTGCCAGCAGTGGAGGGCAGGGTGTGAGCAACCAGCCC. Amino acid sequence: CASSGGQGVSNQP. The CDR3 in its entirety is CASSGGQGVSNQPQHF. The chain links TRBV2 to TRBJ1-5, with D possibly matching TRBD1 (5 bases). The read comes to an end 3 residues before the CDR3 does, leaving the germline J gene to fill in the end. CDR1 SNHLY and CDR2 FYNNEI come from the germline V gene. CDR3 length equals 16 residues.

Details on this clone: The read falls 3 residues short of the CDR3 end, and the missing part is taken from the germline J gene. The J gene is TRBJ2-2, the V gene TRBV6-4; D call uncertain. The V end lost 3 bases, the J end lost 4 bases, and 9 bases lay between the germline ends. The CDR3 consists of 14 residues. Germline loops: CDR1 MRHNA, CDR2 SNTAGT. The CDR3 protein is CASSESGLTGELFF. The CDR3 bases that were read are TGTGCCAGCAGTGAGTCTGGGCTCACCGGGGAG.

Here the CDR3 reads CASSFRAYEQYF. The CDR3 bases that were read are TGTGCCAGCAGCTTTCGGGCCTACGAG. The V gene is TRBV5-6, the J gene TRBJ2-7; D uncertain. The read terminates 3 residues before the CDR3 end, so the remaining end is supplied by the germline J gene. CDR1 and CDR2 from the germline V gene are SGHDT and YYEEEE. V was shortened by 2 bases and J by 2 bases, with 5 bases between the two germline ends. The CDR3 extends over 12 amino acids.

The CDR3 bases that were read are TGCGCCAGCAGCTCGACAGGGACCTACGAG. Encoded protein: CASSSTGTYE. The CDR3, in full, reads CASSSTGTYEQYF. V usage is TRBV5-1 and J usage is TRBJ2-7, with TRBD1 matching 7 bases. The CDR3 end lies 3 residues beyond the end of the read and is filled in from the germline J gene. Looked up from germline, CDR1 is SGHRS and CDR2 is YFSETQ. Trimming at V came to 3 bases and at J to 2 bases, leaving 2 bases not matched to a gene. The CDR3 runs to 13 residues.

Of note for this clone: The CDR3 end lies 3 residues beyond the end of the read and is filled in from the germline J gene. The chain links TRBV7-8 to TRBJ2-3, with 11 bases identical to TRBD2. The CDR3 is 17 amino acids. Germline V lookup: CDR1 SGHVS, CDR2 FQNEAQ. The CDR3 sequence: CASSLIILAGVGETQYF. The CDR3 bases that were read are TGTGCCAGCAGCTTAATCATACTAGCGGGAGTGGGTGAGACG.

CDR3 loop: CASSLGQNYGYTF. The sequenced part of the CDR3 DNA is TGCGCCAGCAGCCTCGGACAGAACTATGGC. The rearrangement joins TRBV5-1 to TRBJ1-2; D perhaps matches TRBD1 (6 bases). The read is 3 residues too short to cover the CDR3 end, so that end is filled in from the germline J gene. V lost 4 bases and J 2 bases, leaving 9 bases between the germline ends. The CDR3 length is 13 residues. Per the germline V gene, CDR1 is SGHRS and CDR2 is YFSETQ.

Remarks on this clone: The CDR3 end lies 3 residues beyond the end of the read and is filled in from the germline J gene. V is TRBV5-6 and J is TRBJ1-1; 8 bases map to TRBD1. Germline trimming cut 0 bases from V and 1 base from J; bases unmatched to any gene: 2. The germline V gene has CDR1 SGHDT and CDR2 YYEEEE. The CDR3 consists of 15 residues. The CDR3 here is CASSLDGTGNTEAFF. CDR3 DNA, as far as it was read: TGTGCCAGCAGCTTGGATGGGACAGGGAACACTGAA.

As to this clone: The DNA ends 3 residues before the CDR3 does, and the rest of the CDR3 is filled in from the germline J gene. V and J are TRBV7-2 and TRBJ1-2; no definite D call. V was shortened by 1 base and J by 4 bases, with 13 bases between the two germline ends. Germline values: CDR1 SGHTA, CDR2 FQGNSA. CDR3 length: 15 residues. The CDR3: CASSLVITAFYGYTF. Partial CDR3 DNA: TGTGCCAGCAGCTTAGTAATAACAGCTTTCTATGGC.

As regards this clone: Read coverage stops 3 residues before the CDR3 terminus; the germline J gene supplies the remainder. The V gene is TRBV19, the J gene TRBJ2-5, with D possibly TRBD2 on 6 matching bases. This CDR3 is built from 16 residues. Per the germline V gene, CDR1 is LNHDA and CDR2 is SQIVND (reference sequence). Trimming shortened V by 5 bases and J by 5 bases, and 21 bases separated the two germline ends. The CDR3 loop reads CASSFSTRSLLETQYF. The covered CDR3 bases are TGTGCCAGTAGTTTTTCGACTAGATCTTTGTTGGAGACC.

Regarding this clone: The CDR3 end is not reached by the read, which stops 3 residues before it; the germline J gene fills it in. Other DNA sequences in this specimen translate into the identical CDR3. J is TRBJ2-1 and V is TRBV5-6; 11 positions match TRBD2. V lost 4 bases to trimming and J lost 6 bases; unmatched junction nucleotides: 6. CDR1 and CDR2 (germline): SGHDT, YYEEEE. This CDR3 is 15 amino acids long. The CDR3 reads CASSPGLAETNEQFF. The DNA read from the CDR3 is TGTGCCAGCAGCCCGGGACTAGCGGAGACCAATGAG.

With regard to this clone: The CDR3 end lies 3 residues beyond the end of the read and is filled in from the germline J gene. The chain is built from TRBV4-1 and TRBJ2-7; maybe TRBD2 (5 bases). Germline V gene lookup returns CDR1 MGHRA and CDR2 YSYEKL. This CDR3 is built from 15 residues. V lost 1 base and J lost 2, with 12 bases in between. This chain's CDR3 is CASSQGSVSTYEQYF. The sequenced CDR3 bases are TGCGCCAGCAGCCAAGGTAGCGTCTCAACCTACGAG.

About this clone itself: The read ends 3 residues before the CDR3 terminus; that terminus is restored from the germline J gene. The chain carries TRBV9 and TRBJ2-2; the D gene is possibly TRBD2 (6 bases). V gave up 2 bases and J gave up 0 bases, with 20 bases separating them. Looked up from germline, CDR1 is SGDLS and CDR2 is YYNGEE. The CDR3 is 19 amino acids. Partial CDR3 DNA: TGTGCCAGCAGCGTTCGCCAGGGAGGAATTCCTGCGAACACCGGGGAG. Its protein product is CASSVRQGGIPANTGE. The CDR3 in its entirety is CASSVRQGGIPANTGELFF.